The rows below give T cell receptor beta chains drawn from one sample of a study of T cell responses to AZD1222 COVID-19 vaccine. Clones were read by immunoSEQ multiplex PCR, and TCRdb kept only the in-frame ones, dropping some. The sample yields 90,000 to 120,000 clones, around 89% seen once. The material sequenced was peripheral blood, taken on day 0 of AZD1222 vaccination. The origin of the receptors is an adult in good health. Each CDR3 is given with its conserved first and last residue. A D gene is named only where the DNA matches it firmly. Where a row states a size, it is once, few, many or the class of an expanded clone; other rows omit it.

j_call d_call clone_size v_call cdr3_aa cdr3_nt
TRBJ2-3 NA NA TRBV29-1 CSVQGIRADTQYF TGCAGCGTTCAGGGGATTAGGGCAGATACGCAGTATTTT
TRBJ2-3 TRBD2 NA TRBV28 CASSLGLAGAAWYF TGTGCCAGCAGTTTAGGGCTAGCGGGAGCCGCATGGTATTTT
TRBJ1-3 NA few TRBV7-2 CASSLEPPVFSGNTIYF TGTGCCAGCAGCTTAGAGCCTCCGGTATTCTCTGGAAACACCATATATTTT
TRBJ1-5 NA NA TRBV2 CASSESGRLQPQHF TGTGCCAGCAGTGAATCGGGCAGGCTGCAGCCCCAGCATTTT
TRBJ2-7 TRBD1 NA TRBV5-1 CASSETGTDYEQYF TGCGCCAGCAGCGAAACCGGGACAGACTACGAGCAGTACTTC
TRBJ1-2 NA NA TRBV29-1 CSVVPPEWREYGYTF TGCAGCGTTGTCCCTCCCGAGTGGAGGGAGTATGGCTACACCTTC
TRBJ2-7 NA once TRBV12-3/TRBV12-4 CASSFDKNYEQYF TGTGCCAGCAGTTTCGACAAAAACTACGAGCAGTACTTC
TRBJ2-5 NA NA TRBV5-5 CASSRDERTRNF TGTGCCAGCAGCCGGGATGAGAGGACTCGTAACTTC
TRBJ1-6 NA once TRBV4-3 CASSQEGQGSSPLHF TGCGCCAGCAGCCAAGAAGGGCAGGGGAGCTCACCCCTCCACTTT
TRBJ2-7 TRBD1 NA TRBV7-9 CASNHPGQGAYEQYF TGTGCCAGCAACCACCCGGGACAGGGGGCATACGAGCAGTACTTC
TRBJ1-1 TRBD1 NA TRBV30 CAWSIGQGAGEAFF TGTGCCTGGTCTATTGGTCAGGGGGCTGGGGAAGCTTTCTTT
TRBJ2-7 TRBD2 once TRBV4-2 CASSQVGGTSGSVYEQYF TGTGCCAGCAGCCAAGTCGGGGGGACTAGCGGATCAGTCTACGAGCAGTACTTC
TRBJ2-2 NA NA TRBV24-1 CATSDLNGELFF TGTGCCACCAGTGATTTGAACGGGGAGCTGTTTTTT
TRBJ2-2 NA many TRBV3-1/TRBV3-2 CASSLGQNTGELFF TGTGCCAGCAGCCTGGGACAAAACACCGGGGAGCTGTTTTTT
TRBJ1-2 NA NA TRBV5-1 CASSSQQGAEGYTF TGCGCCAGCAGCTCCCAACAGGGCGCGGAGGGCTACACCTTC
TRBJ1-2 TRBD1 NA TRBV7-2 CASSSGTESNYGYTF TGTGCCAGCAGCTCCGGGACAGAATCTAACTATGGCTACACCTTC
TRBJ1-5 NA NA TRBV19 CASSISVDQPQHF TGTGCCAGTAGTATTTCGGTTGATCAGCCCCAGCATTTT
TRBJ2-1 NA NA TRBV15 CATSRVLAGNEQFF TGTGCCACCAGCAGAGTTCTAGCTGGGAATGAGCAGTTCTTC
TRBJ1-4 NA NA TRBV28 CASSPAGTSTNEKLFF TGTGCCAGCAGTCCGGCAGGCACTTCAACTAATGAAAAACTGTTTTTT
TRBJ1-4 TRBD1 few TRBV2 CASVDRDYEKLFF TGTGCCAGCGTGGACAGGGACTATGAAAAACTGTTTTTT
TRBJ2-7 NA NA TRBV9 CASKPDGQSYEQYF TGTGCCAGCAAACCGGACGGCCAATCCTACGAGCAGTACTTC
TRBJ2-4 NA NA TRBV5-5 CASSLIGINIQYF TGTGCCAGCAGCTTGATAGGGATCAACATTCAGTACTTC
TRBJ2-2 NA NA TRBV18 CASSARNPNTGELFF TGTGCCAGCTCCGCGCGAAACCCCAACACCGGGGAGCTGTTTTTT
TRBJ1-1 NA NA TRBV5-1 CASSLSSNTEAFF TGCGCCAGCAGCTTGTCCTCCAACACTGAAGCTTTCTTT
TRBJ1-1 NA NA TRBV3-1/TRBV3-2 CASSPARVGTEAFF TGTGCCAGCAGCCCGGCCAGGGTCGGAACTGAAGCTTTCTTT
TRBJ2-5 NA NA TRBV5-1 CASSLAGGAVQETQYF TGCGCCAGCAGCTTGGCCGGGGGCGCGGTGCAAGAGACCCAGTACTTC
TRBJ1-2 NA NA TRBV6-5 CASSYSSGRGYGYTF TGTGCCAGCAGTTACTCCTCCGGTAGGGGGTATGGCTACACCTTC
TRBJ2-3 NA NA TRBV6-4 CASSPSTHGGGTDTQYF TGTGCCAGCAGTCCATCGACGCACGGTGGGGGCACAGATACGCAGTATTTT
TRBJ2-7 NA once TRBV3-1/TRBV3-2 CASSRRDAGYEQYF TGTGCCAGCAGCCGAAGGGACGCCGGTTACGAGCAGTACTTC
TRBJ1-6 TRBD1 NA TRBV28 CASTIPQGNSPLHF TGTGCCAGCACAATTCCACAGGGGAATTCACCCCTCCACTTT
TRBJ1-3 NA NA TRBV3-1/TRBV3-2 CASSQGGGPGNTIYF TGTGCCAGCAGCCAAGGGGGAGGGCCTGGAAACACCATATATTTT
TRBJ2-7 TRBD2 NA TRBV6-1 CASSEAGDLAGAYEQYF TGTGCCAGCAGTGAAGCGGGTGATCTAGCGGGGGCCTACGAGCAGTACTTC
TRBJ2-1 TRBD2 NA TRBV18 CASSKVWRENNNEQFF TGTGCCAGCTCAAAAGTATGGCGGGAGAACAACAATGAGCAGTTCTTC
TRBJ2-1 NA NA TRBV19 CASSIRYNEQFF TGTGCCAGTAGTATCCGATACAATGAGCAGTTCTTC
TRBJ1-1 NA NA TRBV25-1 CASSEFLENTEAFF TGTGCCAGCAGTGAATTTCTGGAGAACACTGAAGCTTTCTTT
TRBJ2-3 NA once TRBV12-5 CASGGVADTQYF TGTGCTAGTGGGGGGGTCGCAGATACGCAGTATTTT
TRBJ1-1 NA NA TRBV19 CASSIGLGNTRGFRAFF TGTGCCAGTAGTATAGGGCTCGGGAACACACGGGGTTTTCGAGCTTTCTTT